This TCR beta chain was found in a study of blood T cell repertoires in COVID-19. Clones were read by immunoSEQ multiplex PCR, and TCRdb kept only the in-frame ones, dropping some. Among 210,000 or so clones, 88% were seen once, and the ten largest hold roughly 1.5%. Sequenced material: peripheral blood. The sequence came from a man younger than 35 with active or convalescent COVID-19.

Here the CDR3 DNA reads TGTGCCAGCAGTTACTCTAGGACAACGATGACCTACGAGCAGTACTTC. It encodes CASSYSRTTMTYEQYF. The J gene is TRBJ2-7, the V gene TRBV6-5; a possible D gene is TRBD1 (5 bases). Looked up from germline, CDR1 is MNHEY and CDR2 is SVGAGI. The CDR3 runs 16 residues. V lost 0 bases, J lost 2 bases, and 14 bases lay in between.